The 15 T cell receptor beta chains below were found in one sample sequenced in a study of shared clonotypes between healthy human individuals. Profiling relied on immunoSEQ multiplex PCR, and the TCRdb table lists in-frame clones only, not all of them. This table holds millions of clones, around nine tenths found once. Input material: naive CD4+ T cells sorted from blood. Subset denoted: CD45RA+ positively selected. The receptors come from a man between 18 and 29 years old in good health.

With regard to this clone: The sample contains more than one DNA sequence encoding this CDR3. V usage is TRBV7-3 and J usage is TRBJ1-1; the match to TRBD1 covers 7 bases. The V and J ends lost 2 bases and 4 bases, in that order; junction bases with no gene match: 4. The CDR3 length is 14 residues. Germline-derived CDR1 and CDR2 are SGHTA and FQGTGA. CDR3 sequence: CASSLEGGVTEAFF. The CDR3 nucleotides are TGTGCCAGCAGCTTAGAAGGGGGCGTCACTGAAGCTTTCTTT.

The rearrangement joins TRBV5-4 to TRBJ2-2; the match to TRBD1 covers 7 bases. The germline V gene encodes CDR1 SGHNT and CDR2 YYREEE (reference sequence). With V trimmed by 4 bases and J by 7 bases, 10 bases remained unmatched. The CDR3 is 15 amino acids. The CDR3 DNA reads TGTGCCAGCAGCACGGGACAGTGGGCAAACGGGGAGCTGTTTTTT. It encodes CASSTGQWANGELFF.

This rearrangement joins TRBV2 to TRBJ1-1; perhaps TRBD1 as D (6 bases). The germline V and J ends were trimmed by 7 bases and 0 bases, with 24 bases remaining between them. The CDR3 length is 18 residues. CDR1 is SNHLY, CDR2 FYNNEI, per germline. The chain's CDR3 is CASTPRTATLELNTEAFF. In DNA, the CDR3 is TGTGCCAGCACCCCCAGGACAGCCACCTTGGAACTGAACACTGAAGCTTTCTTT. Full variable domain (outside the CDR3, taken from reference TRBV2 and TRBJ1-1): EPEVTQTPSHQVTQMGQEVILRCVPISNHLYFYWYRQILGQKVEFLVSFYNNEISEKSEIFDDQFSVERPDGSNFTLKIRSTKLEDSAMYFCASTPRTATLELNTEAFFGQGTRLTVV.

The count of this clone is one. This sequence joins TRBV7-2 and TRBJ1-2, with D uncertain. Trimming took off 2 bases at V and 4 bases at J, with 14 bases between the two ends. CDR1 and CDR2 (germline): SGHTA, FQGNSA. The CDR3 consists of 15 residues. The CDR3 sequence is CASSLQAPSGYGYTF. CDR3 nucleotide sequence: TGTGCCAGCAGCTTACAAGCCCCATCGGGCTATGGCTACACCTTC.

Of note for this clone: Other DNA sequences in the same sample also yield this CDR3. As DNA, the CDR3 is TGTGCCAGCTCACCTAGACAGGGAGACACAGATACGCAGTATTTT. Encoded protein: CASSPRQGDTDTQYF. The V gene is TRBV18, the J gene TRBJ2-3; the match to TRBD1 covers 7 bases. Per the germline V gene, CDR1 is KGHSH and CDR2 is LQKENI. CDR3 size: 15 residues. The V and J ends lost 3 bases and 2 bases, in that order; junction bases with no gene match: 5.

Remarks on this clone: At the DNA level, this CDR3 is encoded by other sequences in the same sample as well. The chain has TRBV28 and TRBJ1-2, with D possibly matching TRBD1 (5 bases). V lost 3 bases and J 0 bases, leaving 14 bases between the germline ends. CDR3 size: 16 residues. Per germline, CDR1 MDHEN and CDR2 SYDVKM. DNA for the CDR3: TGTGCCAGCAGTTTTGAGGACATCCGTACTAACTATGGCTACACCTTC. It translates to CASSFEDIRTNYGYTF.

This clone was seen a handful of times. The chain combines TRBV10-1 with TRBJ1-1; D may be TRBD1 (6 bases). There are 15 residues in the CDR3. Germline CDR1 is WNHNN and CDR2 is SYGVQD (reference sequence). V lost 4 bases, J lost 6 bases, and 18 bases lay in between. The CDR3 sequence is CASSAYRDTGPEAFF. Written as DNA, the CDR3 is TGCGCCAGCAGTGCCTACCGGGACACAGGTCCTGAAGCTTTCTTT.

The chain uses TRBV15 and TRBJ2-7; D uncertain. The germline gives CDR1 LNHNV, CDR2 YYDKDF (reference sequence). Trimming shortened V by 0 bases and J by 3 bases, and 6 bases separated the two germline ends. The CDR3 has 13 amino acids. CDR3 sequence: CATSRDGFYEQYF. Written as DNA, the CDR3 is TGTGCCACCAGCAGAGATGGATTCTACGAGCAGTACTTC.

This chain links TRBV30 with TRBJ2-7; TRBD2 might be the D (7 bases). Germline CDR1 and CDR2: GTSNPN and SVGIG (reference sequence). V was shortened by 4 bases and J by 2 bases, with 18 bases between the two germline ends. The CDR3 runs 15 residues. CDR3 nucleotide sequence: TGTGCCTGGACCCTAGGGGGAGGGCCCCCCTACGAGCAGTACTTC. It specifies CAWTLGGGPPYEQYF.

The V call is TRBV6-5, the J call TRBJ2-2; a possible D gene is TRBD2 (6 bases). Germline lookup yields CDR1 MNHEY and CDR2 SVGAGI. The V and J ends lost 6 bases and 2 bases respectively, with 10 bases between them. The CDR3 length is 14 residues. The DNA for the CDR3 is TGTGCCAGCAGGCCGCGGGATAACACCGGGGAGCTGTTTTTT. Protein sequence: CASRPRDNTGELFF.

The chain employs TRBV15 and TRBJ2-7, with D hard to call. The CDR3 runs to 11 residues. In germline, CDR1 is LNHNV, CDR2 YYDKDF (reference sequence). Trimming took 5 bases from V and 7 from J, leaving 9 bases between them. CDR3 in DNA: TGTGCCACCAGCTCCGATATGGAGCAGTACTTC. Residues: CATSSDMEQYF.

The chain uses TRBV6-1 and TRBJ1-6; weak D call: TRBD1 (6 bases). V lost 6 bases, J lost 10 bases, and 19 bases lay in between. Germline values: CDR1 MNHNS, CDR2 SASEGT. The CDR3 contains 15 residues. CDR3 in amino acids: CASSGGAGVSSPLHF. The DNA for the CDR3 is TGTGCCAGCAGCGGGGGCGCCGGGGTAAGCTCACCCCTCCACTTT.

The chain combines TRBV7-8 with TRBJ2-2, with D unclear. CDR3 length: 13 amino acids. CDR1 is SGHVS and CDR2 is FQNEAQ in the germline V gene. V gave up 4 bases and J gave up 3 bases, with 6 bases separating them. Written as DNA, the CDR3 is TGTGCCAGCAGCTGGCGACACACCGGGGAGCTGTTTTTT. Protein: CASSWRHTGELFF.

The genes are TRBV6-5 and TRBJ2-3; 10 nucleotides line up with TRBD2. The V gene's germline CDR1 is MNHEY and CDR2 SVGAGI. This CDR3 region has 15 residues. After removal of 6 bases from V and 2 bases from J, the junction contained 5 bases not matched to a gene. The CDR3, as DNA: TGTGCCAGCAGACTCAGCGGGGGGGTCACAGATACGCAGTATTTT. Its translation: CASRLSGGVTDTQYF.

The V call is TRBV21-1, the J call TRBJ1-2; the table's D call, TRBD1, has no DNA check behind it. TRBV21-1 is labeled a pseudogene. This CDR3 comprises 14 residues. In nucleotides, the CDR3 is TGTGCCAGCACTTACAGGGGCCTCAACTATGGCTACACCTTC. Protein sequence: CASTYRGLNYGYTF.